The clone carrying this T cell receptor beta chain was counted once. The sample comes from a study of blood T cell repertoires in COVID-19. Repertoires were generated with immunoSEQ multiplex PCR, while TCRdb's copy carries only in-frame clones and drops some. The table has more than 350,000 clones, 89% seen once; the top ten hold around 2.8%. Seattle participants joined during active infection and were tracked over time. The CDR3 consists of 15 residues. The germline CDR1 and CDR2 sequences are MDHEN and SYDVKM. V shed 5 bases and J shed 4 bases, with 18 bases lying between them. The genes are TRBV28 and TRBJ2-7; D call uncertain. The TCR originated in a woman aged 25-40 years with COVID-19, enrolled during active disease. Sample: peripheral blood. The CDR3 sequence: CASSPWAPSKYEQYF. The CDR3, as DNA: TGTGCCAGCAGTCCCTGGGCCCCCTCCAAATACGAGCAGTACTTC.